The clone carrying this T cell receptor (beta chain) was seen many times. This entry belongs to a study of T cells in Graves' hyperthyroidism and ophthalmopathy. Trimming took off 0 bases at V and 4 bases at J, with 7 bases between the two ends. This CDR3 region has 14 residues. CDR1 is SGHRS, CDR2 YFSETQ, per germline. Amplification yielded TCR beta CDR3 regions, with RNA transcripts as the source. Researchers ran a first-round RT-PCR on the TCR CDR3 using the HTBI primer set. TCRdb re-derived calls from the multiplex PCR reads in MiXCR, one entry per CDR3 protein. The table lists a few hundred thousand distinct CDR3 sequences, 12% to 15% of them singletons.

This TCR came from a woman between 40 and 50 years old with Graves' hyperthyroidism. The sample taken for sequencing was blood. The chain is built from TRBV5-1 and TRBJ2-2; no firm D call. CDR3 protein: CASSLAVSTGELFF. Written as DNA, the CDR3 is TGCGCCAGCAGCTTGGCCGTTAGCACCGGGGAGCTGTTTTTT.